The T cell receptor (beta chain) described here comes from a study of Graves' ophthalmopathy and Graves' hyperthyroidism. General observations from the study: Detection in blood was also observed for most expanded thyroid clonotypes above 0.001 frequency. Stable hyperthyroidism and ophthalmopathy were told apart by a 13-signature model, which achieved around 90% sensitivity and around 80% specificity.

Amplifying from RNA transcripts, the study obtained TCR beta CDR3 regions. The workflow started with a first-round RT-PCR run with HTBI primers and then moved on to a second-round multiplex PCR. TCRdb re-derived calls from the multiplex PCR reads in MiXCR, one entry per CDR3 protein. The repertoire holds 200,000 to 300,000 distinct CDR3 sequences, with around 50% as singletons. CDR3 length equals 15 residues. CDR1 is SNHLY and CDR2 is FYNNEI in the germline V gene. Trimming removed 4 bases from V and 6 bases from J; junction bases left unmatched: 9. About this clonotype itself: Its antigen is currently unknown.

Where ophthalmopathy was present, donors had moderate-to-severe activity, CAS ≥3, NOSPECS ≥4 and duration under 3 months. The source is an adult man with Graves' ophthalmopathy. The chain carries TRBV2 and TRBJ1-1, with 9 positions matching TRBD1. The material sequenced was peripheral blood. The CDR3 nucleotides read TGTGCCAGCAGTGCCGGGACAGGGTATTTTTCTGAAGCTTTCTTT. Encoded protein: CASSAGTGYFSEAFF.